This TCR beta chain was obtained from a study of cytomegalovirus exposure and HLA in healthy donors. A word on this clone: Antigen: not known.

Study-level points and caveats: A later analysis linked some 18,000 TCR beta sequences to HLA alleles at 0.05 false discovery rate. The authors later found HLA-associated TCR beta chains more clonally expanded than equally common others. Reportedly, diagnosis of cytomegalovirus status by the classifier showed high specificity and sensitivity.

Primers for the PCR totalled 60 Vbeta and 13 Jbeta. Generated by immunoSEQ multiplex PCR, the TCRdb table keeps only in-frame clones and is missing some. The sample lists some 61,000 clones, 75% to 85% seen once, with approximately 7% in the top ten. Sequencing input: PBMCs. The TCR originated in a human donor in good health.

CDR3 nucleotides: TGTGCCAGCAGTGGTAGAGACTATGGCTACACCTTC. Its translation is CASSGRDYGYTF. The V call is TRBV2, the J call TRBJ1-2; the D is unclear. From germline, CDR1 is SNHLY and CDR2 FYNNEI. CDR3 size: 12 residues. The V end was cut by 4 bases, the J end by 3 bases, with 6 bases between.